This T cell receptor beta chain was found in a study of blood T cell dynamics during melanoma immunotherapy. General study findings and limits: Unlike progressors, later disease-control patients had W3 repertoires gaining clonality or diversity. The study could not tell melanoma-specific clones from general immune activation.

The germline V gene encodes CDR1 SGHDT and CDR2 YYEEEE. The CDR3 runs to 16 residues. V shed 5 bases, J shed 0 bases, and the junction held 5 bases outside the gene matches. In the case of this clone: Its antigen is unidentified.

Time point indicated: pre-treatment baseline. At 12 weeks after first infusion, RECIST 1.1 defined response for most patients. Clones were read by immunoSEQ multiplex PCR, and TCRdb kept only the in-frame ones, dropping some. The table shows 9,500 to 11,000 clones, with 88% occurring only once. This clonotype was sampled from a human donor with melanoma. The chain combines TRBV5-6 with TRBJ2-6; 7 nucleotides agree with TRBD2. This specimen was blood, taken from a patient treated with checkpoint blockade. DNA for the CDR3: TGTGCCAGCAGAATATTAGCGGGCTCTGGGGCCAACGTCCTGACTTTC. This translates into CASRILAGSGANVLTF.